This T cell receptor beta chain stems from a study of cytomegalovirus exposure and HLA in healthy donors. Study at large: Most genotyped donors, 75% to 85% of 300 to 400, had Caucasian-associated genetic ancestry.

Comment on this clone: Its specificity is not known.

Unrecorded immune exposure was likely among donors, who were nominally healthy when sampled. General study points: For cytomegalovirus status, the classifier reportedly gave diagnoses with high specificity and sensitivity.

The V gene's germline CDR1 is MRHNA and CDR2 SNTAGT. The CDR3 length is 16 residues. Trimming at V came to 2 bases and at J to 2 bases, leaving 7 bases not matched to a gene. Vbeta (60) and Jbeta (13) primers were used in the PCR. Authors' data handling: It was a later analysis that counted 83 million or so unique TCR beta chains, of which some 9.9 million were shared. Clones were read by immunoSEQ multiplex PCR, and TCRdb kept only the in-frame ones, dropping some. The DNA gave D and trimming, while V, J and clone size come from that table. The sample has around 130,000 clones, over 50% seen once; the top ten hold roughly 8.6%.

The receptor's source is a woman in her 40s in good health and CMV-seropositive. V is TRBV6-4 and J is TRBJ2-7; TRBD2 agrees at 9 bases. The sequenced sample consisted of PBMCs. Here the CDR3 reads CASSDAHSGGTYEQYF. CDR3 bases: TGTGCCAGCAGTGACGCCCATAGCGGGGGAACCTACGAGCAGTACTTC.